These 14 T cell receptor beta chains were sequenced from one sample in a study of beta chain features in type 1 diabetes. Study observations and caveats: Across all four CD4+ subsets, people with type 1 diabetes showed modestly shorter TCRB CDR3s.

The antigens of these receptors remain unknown. The whole isolated RNA underwent reverse transcription, so sequencing captured expressed TCRB transcripts. Data came from immunoSEQ multiplex PCR; TCRdb stores just in-frame clones and leaves some out. Here the sample spans some 120,000 clones, roughly a sixth being singletons. Sequenced input: central memory CD4+ T cells from blood. These receptor sequences come from a young man with type 1 diabetes.

The chain recombines TRBV5-5 with TRBJ2-7, with TRBD1 matching 7 bases. This CDR3 has 12 residues. V was pared by 3 bases and J by 3 bases, with 0 bases of the junction left unmatched. Germline V gene lookup returns CDR1 SGHKS and CDR2 YYEKEE (reference sequence). The CDR3 DNA follows: TGTGCCAGCAGCTGGGACAGCTACGAGCAGTACTTC. Its translation: CASSWDSYEQYF. Supplemented by reference TRBV5-5 and TRBJ2-7, the full variable domain reads DAGVTQSPTHLIKTRGQQVTLRCSPISGHKSVSWYQQVLGQGPQFIFQYYEKEERGRGNFPDRFSARQFPNYSSELNVNALLLGDSALYLCASSWDSYEQYFGPGTRLTVT.

This clone came up once. The chain has TRBV4-1 and TRBJ1-2, with D tentatively TRBD1 (5 bases). With 4 bases removed from V and 5 bases from J, the gap between germline ends came to 17 bases. From germline, CDR1 is MGHRA and CDR2 YSYEKL. The CDR3 loop spans 15 amino acids. CDR3 DNA sequence: TGCGCCAGCAGCCCCACGCCGACAGATCTGTATGGCTACACCTTC. It codes for CASSPTPTDLYGYTF.

This clone occurred many times. The genes are TRBV28 and TRBJ2-3; 7 positions match TRBD1. V shed 3 bases and J 7 bases; nucleotides not matched to a gene: 4. In germline, CDR1 is MDHEN, CDR2 SYDVKM. The CDR3 runs 13 residues. CDR3: CASSFSDRNTQYF. CDR3 DNA sequence: TGTGCCAGCAGTTTCTCGGACAGGAATACGCAGTATTTT. The whole variable domain, remainder taken from reference TRBV28 and TRBJ2-3, is DVKVTQSSRYLVKRTGEKVFLECVQDMDHENMFWYRQDPGLGLRLIYFSYDVKMKEKGDIPEGYSVSREKKERFSLILESASTNQTSMYLCASSFSDRNTQYFGPGTRLTVL.

V is TRBV5-4 and J is TRBJ2-1; TRBD1 or TRBD2 may be the D gene (5 bases each). The CDR3 covers 16 residues. Trimming shortened V by 4 bases and J by 2 bases, and 16 bases separated the two germline ends. Germline CDR1 and CDR2: SGHNT and YYREEE (reference sequence). The CDR3 sequence: CASSTSGTATYNEQFF. For the CDR3, the DNA is TGTGCCAGCAGCACGTCCGGGACGGCGACCTACAATGAGCAGTTCTTC.

The gene calls are TRBV2 and TRBJ2-5, with 8 bases fitting TRBD1. Trimming cost V 11 bases and J 5 bases; bases outside gene matches: 16. The germline V gene encodes CDR1 SNHLY and CDR2 FYNNEI. There are 15 residues in the CDR3. The CDR3 nucleotides read TGTGCCCTACAGGGGGGCCCTCCAAGAACGGAGACCCAGTACTTC. This gives the protein CALQGGPPRTETQYF.

This clone has just a few counts. V usage is TRBV2 and J usage is TRBJ1-2; D is possibly TRBD1 (5 bases). V lost 0 bases, J lost 5 bases, and 19 bases lay in between. Germline values: CDR1 SNHLY, CDR2 FYNNEI. This CDR3 comprises 17 residues. The CDR3 DNA is TGTGCCAGCAGTGAAGCGCTTTCCGCGGGGGAAGATTATGGCTACACCTTC. It encodes CASSEALSAGEDYGYTF.

A word on this clone: At one end, the junction sequence differs from germline, possibly due to a read error. The CDR3 nucleotides read TGTGCCTGGAGTGTAACCGGCGGGATAAACGTCTTC. It translates to CAWSVTGGINVF. V is TRBV30 and J is TRBJ2-1, with D possibly matching TRBD2 (6 bases). CDR1 and CDR2 (germline): GTSNPN, SVGIG (reference sequence). The length of the CDR3 is 12 residues.

This chain connects TRBV29-1 to TRBJ1-2; 8 bases agree with TRBD1. With V trimmed by 6 bases and J by 5 bases, 8 bases remained unmatched. The germline CDR1 and CDR2 sequences are SQVTM and ANQGSEA. CDR3 length equals 13 residues. The CDR3, as DNA: TGCAGCGTGCGGCAGGGGGCAGGGTATGGCTACACCTTC. It yields the protein CSVRQGAGYGYTF.

This clone was picked up a small number of times. CDR3 region: CASNPGLAGDEQFF. For the CDR3, the DNA is TGTGCCAGCAACCCGGGACTAGCTGGCGATGAGCAGTTCTTC. V is TRBV28 and J is TRBJ2-1, with 9 bases aligning to TRBD2. The CDR3 runs to 14 residues. Germline lookup yields CDR1 MDHEN and CDR2 SYDVKM. Germline trimming cut 7 bases from V and 8 bases from J; bases unmatched to any gene: 9.

The CDR3 coding sequence is TGTGCCAGCAGCCCTAGTTGGGATTCCGGGGAGCTGTTTTTT. Translated: CASSPSWDSGELFF. J is TRBJ2-2 and V is TRBV11-2, with D uncertain. The CDR3 has 14 residues. The germline V gene has CDR1 SGHAT and CDR2 FQNNGV. Trimming took off 5 bases at V and 6 bases at J, with 13 bases between the two ends.

The chain has TRBV5-1 and TRBJ1-1; D gene ambiguous. This CDR3 is built from 13 residues. Between the trimmed V and J ends, which lost 3 bases and 0 bases, there was a span of 6 bases. CDR1 and CDR2 from the germline V gene are SGHRS and YFSETQ. CDR3 in DNA: TGCGCCAGCAGCTCAGATATGAACACTGAAGCTTTCTTT. It codes for CASSSDMNTEAFF.

The CDR3 DNA is TGTGCCAGCAGTGGACAGCCTGGGGGCTATGGCTACACCTTC. Its protein product is CASSGQPGGYGYTF. The chain carries TRBV28 and TRBJ1-2, with D perhaps matching TRBD1 (6 bases). The V end lost 5 bases, the J end lost 4 bases, and 14 bases lay between the germline ends. Germline CDR1 reads MDHEN; CDR2 reads SYDVKM. This CDR3 spans 14 amino acids.

This clone was observed a handful of times. The chain couples TRBV5-1 to TRBJ2-7; no clear D gene. The CDR3 extends over 13 amino acids. Between the trimmed V and J ends, which lost 0 bases and 4 bases, there was a span of 8 bases. CDR1 SGHRS and CDR2 YFSETQ come from the germline V gene. DNA for the CDR3: TGCGCCAGCAGCTTGGACAGAGTTTACGAGCAGTACTTC. Protein: CASSLDRVYEQYF.

Here the CDR3 reads CASSPRGTQETQYF. CDR3 coding DNA: TGTGCCAGCAGCCCAAGGGGGACCCAAGAGACCCAGTACTTC. The chain recombines TRBV9 with TRBJ2-5; maybe TRBD1 (6 bases). Germline CDR1 SGDLS, CDR2 YYNGEE. The CDR3 runs to 14 residues. With 4 bases removed from V and 1 base from J, the gap between germline ends came to 11 bases.